The clone carrying this T cell receptor beta chain has just a few counts. The data stem from a study of blood T cells in healthy people across ages. Germline-derived CDR1 and CDR2 are SEHNR and FQNEAQ (reference sequence). The length of the CDR3 is 17 residues. The V and J ends lost 4 bases and 4 bases, in that order; junction bases with no gene match: 8. PCR was performed a second time for roughly 7 to 12 cycles using a sample-barcoded 5' primer and a J-beta primer mix. TCRdb used MiXCR to reprocess the 5' RACE reads, holding one entry per CDR3 protein. This table holds fewer than 650,000 distinct CDR3 sequences, approximately 26% found once. This sample also belongs to another study, concerning T cells of mothers and their children.

This sequence originates from a boy younger than 10 in good health. The rearrangement uses TRBV7-9 and TRBJ2-1; 12 positions agree with TRBD1. Sequencing used blood. The CDR3 spells CASSSGQGAVMYNEQFF. DNA of the CDR3: TGTGCCAGCAGCTCGGGACAGGGGGCGGTGATGTACAATGAGCAGTTCTTC. Together with reference TRBV7-9 and TRBJ2-1, the CDR3 gives the full variable domain: DTGVSQNPRHKITKRGQNVTFRCDPISEHNRLYWYRQTLGQGPEFLTYFQNEAQLEKSRLLSDRFSAERPKGSFSTLEIQRTEQGDSAMYLCASSSGQGAVMYNEQFFGPGTRLTVL.